The T cell receptor beta chain described here comes from a study of blood T cell repertoires in COVID-19. Study-wide background: Samples came from the United States, Italy and Spain, spanning acute and convalescent COVID-19. PBMCs, B-cell-depleted T cells, or T cells provided the cDNA or gDNA that made up the material.

Germline V lookup: CDR1 MDHEN, CDR2 SYDVKM. Trimming took 1 base from V and 1 from J, leaving 14 bases between them. CDR3 length equals 17 residues. Per the authors' pipeline: Counts of nucleated cells, estimated from reference gene primer amplification, were obtained. Measured with immunoSEQ multiplex PCR; TCRdb has only the in-frame clones, and not every one. The DNA was the basis for D and trimming; V, J and clone size are from that table. The sample has around 220,000 clones, roughly 76% seen once; the top ten hold around 5.1%. The J gene is TRBJ1-5, the V gene TRBV28, with a weak D call TRBD1 (5 bases). The material sequenced was peripheral blood. The source is a human donor in a cohort sampled during active COVID-19. The CDR3 region has the DNA TGTGCCAGCAGTTTATCCGGCAGGGTAAGGAGCAATCAGCCCCAGCATTTT. Amino acid sequence: CASSLSGRVRSNQPQHF.